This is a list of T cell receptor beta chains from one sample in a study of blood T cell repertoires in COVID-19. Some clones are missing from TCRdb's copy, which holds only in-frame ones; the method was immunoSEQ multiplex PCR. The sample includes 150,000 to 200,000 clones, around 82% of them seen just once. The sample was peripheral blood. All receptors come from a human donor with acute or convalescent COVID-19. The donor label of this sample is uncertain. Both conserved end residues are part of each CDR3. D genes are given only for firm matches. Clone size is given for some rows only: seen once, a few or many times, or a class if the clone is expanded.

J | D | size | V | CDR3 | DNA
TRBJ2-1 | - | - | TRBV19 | CASSIGGQGRYNEQFF | TGTGCCAGTAGTATAGGCGGCCAGGGAAGATACAATGAGCAGTTCTTC
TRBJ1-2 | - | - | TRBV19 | CASRWRGYGYTF | TGTGCCAGTAGGTGGAGGGGCTATGGCTACACCTTC
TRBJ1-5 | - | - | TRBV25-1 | CASSRRGDGNQPQHF | TGTGCCAGCAGTCGTCGTGGAGACGGCAATCAGCCCCAGCATTTT
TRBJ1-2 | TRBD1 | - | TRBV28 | CASSTPTADRRANYGYTF | TGTGCCAGCAGTACACCAACCGCGGACAGGCGAGCTAACTATGGCTACACCTTC
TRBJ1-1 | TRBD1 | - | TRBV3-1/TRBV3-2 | CASSLSDRVNTEAFF | TGTGCCAGCAGCCTCTCGGACAGGGTTAACACTGAAGCTTTCTTT
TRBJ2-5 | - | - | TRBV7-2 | CASSFNSQADQETQYF | TGTGCCAGCAGCTTTAACAGCCAAGCCGACCAAGAGACCCAGTACTTC
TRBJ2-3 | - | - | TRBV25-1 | CASSELSGRVDTQYF | TGTGCCAGCAGTGAATTATCCGGGAGAGTAGATACGCAGTATTTT
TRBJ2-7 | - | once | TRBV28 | CASSLSGGSREQYF | TGTGCCAGCAGTTTATCAGGAGGCTCCCGCGAGCAGTACTTC
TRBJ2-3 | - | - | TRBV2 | CASSVEGRDTQYF | TGTGCCAGCAGTGTGGAGGGTCGGGATACGCAGTATTTT
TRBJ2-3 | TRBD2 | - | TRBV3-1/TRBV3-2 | CASSLNSGGTDTQYF | TGTGCCAGCAGCCTTAATAGCGGGGGAACAGATACGCAGTATTTT
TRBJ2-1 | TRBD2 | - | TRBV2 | CASAGTSGNNEQFF | TGTGCCAGCGCCGGGACTAGCGGTAACAATGAGCAGTTCTTC
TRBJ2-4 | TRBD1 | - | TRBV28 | CAANRDRADIQYF | TGTGCCGCCAACAGGGACAGGGCGGACATTCAGTACTTC
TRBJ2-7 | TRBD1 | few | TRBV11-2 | CASSRTGGQSYEQYF | TGTGCCAGCAGCCGGACAGGGGGCCAATCCTACGAGCAGTACTTC
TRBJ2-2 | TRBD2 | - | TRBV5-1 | CASSLNSGGITGELFF | TGCGCCAGCAGCTTGAATTCGGGGGGAATTACTGGGGAGCTGTTTTTT
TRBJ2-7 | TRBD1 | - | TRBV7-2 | CASSFPEQGAREQYF | TGTGCCAGCAGCTTCCCGGAGCAGGGGGCGCGCGAGCAGTACTTC
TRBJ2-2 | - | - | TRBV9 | CASSSRAGGRTGELFF | TGTGCCAGCAGCTCTCGGGCCGGGGGTAGGACCGGGGAGCTGTTTTTT
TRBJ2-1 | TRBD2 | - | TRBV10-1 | CASSESGGADEQFF | TGCGCCAGCAGTGAGTCGGGAGGGGCCGATGAGCAGTTCTTC
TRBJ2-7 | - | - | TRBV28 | CASSPLRGGEQYF | TGTGCCAGCAGTCCCCTGCGGGGAGGCGAGCAGTACTTC
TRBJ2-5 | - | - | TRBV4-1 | CASSHRTLGMMMETQYF | TGCGCCAGCAGCCATCGGACACTCGGCATGATGATGGAGACCCAGTACTTC
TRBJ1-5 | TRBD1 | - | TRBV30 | CAWSALDRVNQPQHF | TGTGCCTGGAGTGCCTTGGACAGGGTAAACCAGCCCCAGCATTTT
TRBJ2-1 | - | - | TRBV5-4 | CASSYPVASNEQFF | TGTGCCAGCAGTTACCCGGTGGCTAGCAATGAGCAGTTCTTC
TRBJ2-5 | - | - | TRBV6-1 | CASSELGGGGQETQYF | TGTGCCAGCAGTGAACTCGGGGGCGGGGGCCAAGAGACCCAGTACTTC
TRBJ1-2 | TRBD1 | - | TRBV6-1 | CASSERGPYGYTF | TGTGCCAGCAGTGAAAGGGGGCCGTATGGCTACACCTTC
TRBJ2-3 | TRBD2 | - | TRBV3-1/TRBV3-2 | CASSLGLAGRTDTQYF | TGTGCCAGCAGCCTCGGACTAGCGGGTCGCACAGATACGCAGTATTTT
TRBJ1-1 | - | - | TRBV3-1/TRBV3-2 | CASSQDLGAGFNTEAFF | TGTGCCAGCAGCCAAGATCTTGGGGCAGGGTTTAACACTGAAGCTTTCTTT
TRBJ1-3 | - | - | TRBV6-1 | CASSELYSGNTIYF | TGTGCCAGCAGTGAATTGTACTCTGGAAACACCATATATTTT
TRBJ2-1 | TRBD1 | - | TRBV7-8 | CASSPPTTGRNEQFF | TGTGCCAGCAGCCCACCAACGACAGGGCGGAATGAGCAGTTCTTC
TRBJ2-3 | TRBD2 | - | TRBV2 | CASRAEGLAGGTDTQYF | TGTGCCAGCAGGGCGGAGGGGCTAGCGGGTGGAACAGATACGCAGTATTTT
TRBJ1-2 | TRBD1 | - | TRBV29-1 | CSVGDPGQGNYGYTF | TGCAGCGTTGGGGACCCGGGACAGGGTAACTATGGCTACACCTTC
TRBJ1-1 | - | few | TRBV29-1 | CSTFEARAFF | TGCAGCACCTTTGAGGCTAGAGCTTTCTTT
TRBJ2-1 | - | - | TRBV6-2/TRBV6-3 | CASSPTRLRSNEQFF | TGTGCCAGCAGTCCCACAAGACTACGAAGCAATGAGCAGTTCTTC
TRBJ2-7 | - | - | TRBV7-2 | CASSLDRSYEQYF | TGTGCCAGCAGCTTAGACAGGTCCTACGAGCAGTACTTC
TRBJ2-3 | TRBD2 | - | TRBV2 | CASSEGLAGYWGTDTQYF | TGTGCCAGCAGTGAGGGACTAGCGGGATATTGGGGCACAGATACGCAGTATTTT
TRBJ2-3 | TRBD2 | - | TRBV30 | CAWSETSGTTDTQYF | TGTGCCTGGAGTGAGACTAGCGGGACGACAGATACGCAGTATTTT
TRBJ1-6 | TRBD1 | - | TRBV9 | CASSVVTGEGPLHF | TGTGCCAGCAGCGTAGTGACAGGGGAAGGTCCCCTCCACTTT
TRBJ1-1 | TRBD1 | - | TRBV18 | CASSPDRGHEAFF | TGTGCCAGCTCACCGGACAGGGGGCATGAAGCTTTCTTT
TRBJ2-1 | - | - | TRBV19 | CASSIGPRGHNEQFF | TGTGCCAGTAGTATAGGACCCCGAGGGCACAATGAGCAGTTCTTC
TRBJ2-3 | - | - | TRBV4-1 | CASSQDPPFSTDTQYF | TGCGCCAGCAGCCAAGACCCTCCTTTTAGCACAGATACGCAGTATTTT
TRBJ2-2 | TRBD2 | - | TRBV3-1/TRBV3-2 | CASSLGLAGASNTGELFF | TGTGCCAGCAGCCTGGGGCTAGCGGGGGCCTCGAACACCGGGGAGCTGTTTTTT
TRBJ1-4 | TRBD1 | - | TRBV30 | CAYRQGSEKLFF | TGTGCCTATCGACAGGGGAGTGAAAAACTGTTTTTT
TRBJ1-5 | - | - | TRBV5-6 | CASSLGAGSQPQHF | TGTGCCAGCAGCTTGGGGGCGGGGAGTCAGCCCCAGCATTTT
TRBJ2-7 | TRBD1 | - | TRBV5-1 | CASSLADRALEQYF | TGCGCCAGCAGCTTGGCGGACAGGGCCTTGGAGCAGTACTTC
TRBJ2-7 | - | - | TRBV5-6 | CASSLGASGDYEQYF | TGTGCCAGCAGTTTGGGGGCCAGCGGGGACTACGAGCAGTACTTC
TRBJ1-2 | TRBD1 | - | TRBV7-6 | CASSLGTGKGVYGYTF | TGTGCCAGCAGCCTAGGGACAGGAAAAGGGGTCTATGGCTACACCTTC
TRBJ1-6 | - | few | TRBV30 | CAWISLTGYNSPLHF | TGTGCCTGGATCTCTCTCACGGGGTATAATTCACCCCTCCACTTT
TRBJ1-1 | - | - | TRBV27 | CASSLTLRGGTEAFF | TGTGCCAGCAGTTTAACCCTTAGGGGGGGAACTGAAGCTTTCTTT
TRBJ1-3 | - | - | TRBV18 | CASSPQFSSGNTIYF | TGTGCCAGCTCACCACAGTTTAGCTCTGGAAACACCATATATTTT